This T cell receptor beta chain was profiled in a study of post-analysis software for immune sequencing data. The study's findings and limits: TRBV5-6, TRBV5-1 and TRBV20-1 were among several TRBV segments more frequent in patients than controls.

Of note for this clonotype: Antigen unknown.

The germline V gene encodes CDR1 SQVTM and CDR2 ANQGSEA. The CDR3 extends over 13 amino acids. Deletions cut 6 bases from V and 2 bases from J, with 11 bases between. Each TCR beta cDNA library carried unique molecular identifiers. TCRdb independently ran MiXCR on the PCR reads; one entry per CDR3 protein. The sample lists roughly 870,000 distinct CDR3 sequences; about 50% were seen once. Sequenced sample: blood. This clonotype was sampled from a girl aged 5 to 17 with multiple sclerosis. The rearrangement joins TRBV29-1 to TRBJ1-5, with D possibly matching TRBD1 (5 bases). The CDR3 region has the DNA TGCAGCGTGGGTGACAGTGGCAATCAGCCCCAGCATTTT. It translates to CSVGDSGNQPQHF.